Shown below are 32 T cell receptor beta chains from a single sample sequenced in a study of cytomegalovirus exposure and HLA in healthy donors. Use of 60 Vbeta and 13 Jbeta primers characterized the PCR. Only in-frame clones appear in the TCRdb table, and some are missing; sequencing was by immunoSEQ multiplex PCR. Of around 190,000 clones listed, over 75% are singletons. Specimen: PBMCs. These receptors were collected from a woman between 50 and 59 years old in good health and CMV-seronegative.

This chain joins TRBV4-2 and TRBJ2-1; D remains unclear. This CDR3 contains 15 residues. Trimming stripped 0 bases from V and 0 bases from J, with 6 bases between. CDR1 is LGHNA and CDR2 is YNFKEQ in the germline V gene. The CDR3 loop reads CASSQDSSSYNEQFF. The CDR3 DNA sequence: TGTGCCAGCAGCCAAGACTCGAGCTCCTACAATGAGCAGTTCTTC.

The rearrangement joins TRBV7-2 to TRBJ2-1, with 14 bases lining up with TRBD2. The CDR3 totals 16 residues. J lost 6 bases, V lost 4 bases, and 5 bases had no gene match. The germline CDR1 and CDR2 sequences are SGHTA and FQGNSA. The CDR3 coding sequence is TGTGCCAGCAGCTCGACGACTAGCGGGGGGGCCAATGAGCAGTTCTTC. Protein: CASSSTTSGGANEQFF.

This chain's CDR3 is CASSRLTSSEQFF. The CDR3 nucleotides are TGTGCCAGCAGCCGGCTGACTAGTAGCGAGCAGTTCTTC. The V call is TRBV27, the J call TRBJ2-1, with D possibly being TRBD2 (6 bases). The V end was cut by 6 bases, the J end by 10 bases, with 16 bases between. There are 13 residues in the CDR3. Germline loops: CDR1 MNHEY, CDR2 SMNVEV (reference sequence).

This clone was picked up one time. The rearrangement uses TRBV5-1 and TRBJ2-6, with D possibly matching TRBD2 (5 bases). The CDR3 contains 14 residues. Germline V gives CDR1 SGHRS, CDR2 YFSETQ. V lost 5 bases, J lost 0 bases, and 6 bases lay in between. CDR3 sequence (DNA): TGCGCCAGCAGGGGGAGCTCTGGGGCCAACGTCCTGACTTTC. Its translation: CASRGSSGANVLTF.

The chain uses TRBV6-5 and TRBJ2-1; TRBD2 is a possible D gene (5 bases). The CDR3 consists of 15 residues. Germline V gene data show CDR1 as MNHEY and CDR2 as SVGAGI. Trimming took off 8 bases at V and 3 bases at J, with 17 bases between the two ends. CDR3 region: CASSRSDGNYNEQFF. CDR3 coding DNA: TGTGCCAGCTCTCGATCGGACGGGAACTACAATGAGCAGTTCTTC.

The chain joins TRBV27 to TRBJ2-7, with 7 bases lining up with TRBD2. The J segment lost 5 bases and the V segment lost 5 bases, leaving 15 bases of the junction unmatched. Germline-derived CDR1 and CDR2 are MNHEY and SMNVEV (reference sequence). The CDR3 is 16 amino acids. The CDR3 DNA sequence: TGTGCCAGCAGTCCGTCGAGACTAGCTCCCCTCCACGAGCAGTACTTC. Translated: CASSPSRLAPLHEQYF.

J is TRBJ2-2 and V is TRBV30, with a weak D call TRBD2 (5 bases). The CDR3 contains 15 residues. Germline V gene sequence: CDR1 GTSNPN, CDR2 SVGIG (reference sequence). Trimming took 1 base from V and 4 from J, leaving 13 bases between them. For the CDR3, the DNA is TGTGCCTGGAGTGGGACTCCTTCGCCCACCGGGGAGCTGTTTTTT. It yields the protein CAWSGTPSPTGELFF.

The V gene is TRBV18, the J gene TRBJ1-3, with 10 bases aligning to TRBD1. The CDR3 has 16 residues. Germline CDR1 reads KGHSH; CDR2 reads LQKENI. Unmatched junction bases numbered 4, after V lost 2 bases and J lost 3 bases. The CDR3: CASSPWDRGFGNTIYF. The DNA for the CDR3 is TGTGCCAGCTCACCATGGGACAGGGGTTTTGGAAACACCATATATTTT.

The chain couples TRBV5-1 to TRBJ1-4; possibly TRBD1 for D (5 bases). The CDR3 extends over 14 amino acids. Germline V gives CDR1 SGHRS, CDR2 YFSETQ. V lost 0 bases to trimming and J lost 7 bases, with 10 bases between them. The DNA for the CDR3 is TGCGCCAGCAGCTTGGAAGGGACTGGTGAAAAACTGTTTTTT. This encodes CASSLEGTGEKLFF.

The rearrangement links TRBV29-1 to TRBJ1-2, with a weak D call TRBD1 (6 bases). Per the germline V gene, CDR1 is SQVTM and CDR2 is ANQGSEA. CDR3 length: 12 amino acids. With 7 bases removed from V and 8 bases from J, the gap between germline ends came to 17 bases. In DNA form, the CDR3 reads TGCAGCGGGCGACAGGAGGAGAGGGGCTACACCTTC. It specifies CSGRQEERGYTF.

This clone was seen just once. V and J are TRBV4-1 and TRBJ2-7, with 13 bases aligning to TRBD2. The CDR3 has 18 amino acids. The V and J ends lost 0 bases and 7 bases, in that order; junction bases with no gene match: 12. Germline-derived CDR1 and CDR2 are MGHRA and YSYEKL. CDR3 sequence reads: CASSQDFGLAGADAEQYF. The DNA of the CDR3 is TGCGCCAGCAGCCAAGATTTTGGACTAGCGGGAGCTGATGCTGAGCAGTACTTC.

This chain uses TRBV28 with TRBJ1-3, with D perhaps matching TRBD1 (5 bases). The V and J ends lost 8 bases and 0 bases respectively, with 14 bases between them. The CDR3 is 15 amino acids. CDR1 and CDR2 from the germline V gene are MDHEN and SYDVKM. CDR3 protein: CASSSWGGSGNTIYF. Here the CDR3 DNA reads TGTGCCAGCTCCTCCTGGGGGGGCTCTGGAAACACCATATATTTT.

The V and J genes are TRBV29-1 and TRBJ2-5, with 7 bases lining up with TRBD2. Germline CDR1 is SQVTM and CDR2 is ANQGSEA. The CDR3 is 12 amino acids. J lost 4 bases, V lost 8 bases, and 7 bases had no gene match. The CDR3 here is CSSCGGGETQYF. The DNA of the CDR3 is TGCAGCTCTTGTGGGGGGGGAGAGACCCAGTACTTC. Full variable domain (rest looked up from reference TRBV29-1 and TRBJ2-5): SAVISQKPSRDICQRGTSLTIQCQVDSQVTMMFWYRQQPGQSLTLIATANQGSEATYESGFVIDKFPISRPNLTFSTLTVSNMSPEDSSIYLCSSCGGGETQYFGPGTRLLVL.

This chain links TRBV6-6 with TRBJ2-5; 8 bases are shared with TRBD1. The J segment lost 4 bases and the V segment lost 4 bases, leaving 8 bases of the junction unmatched. The CDR3 loop spans 15 amino acids. Germline-derived CDR1 and CDR2 are MNHNY and SVGAGI (reference sequence). The CDR3 DNA reads as TGTGCCAGCAGTTCCCACACAGGGGGGACAGAGACCCAGTACTTC. This gives the protein CASSSHTGGTETQYF.

Only a few counts were recorded for this clone. The rearrangement links TRBV2 to TRBJ2-2; 7 bases are shared with TRBD1. Germline V lookup: CDR1 SNHLY, CDR2 FYNNEI. This CDR3 region has 16 residues. The V segment lost 4 bases and the J segment 0 bases; nucleotides outside the gene matches: 5. Here the CDR3 reads CASSAWQGANTGELFF. CDR3 coding DNA: TGTGCCAGCAGTGCCTGGCAGGGGGCGAACACCGGGGAGCTGTTTTTT.

The gene calls are TRBV10-3 and TRBJ2-7, with 9 positions matching TRBD2. This CDR3 has 14 residues. Germline lookup yields CDR1 ENHRY and CDR2 SYGVKD. The V segment lost 11 bases and the J segment 2 bases; nucleotides outside the gene matches: 10. This CDR3 is CASRLAAGPYEQYF. In nucleotides, the CDR3 is TGTGCCTCTAGACTAGCGGCGGGGCCCTACGAGCAGTACTTC.

The V gene is TRBV7-8, the J gene TRBJ1-5; no firm D call. The V end was cut by 4 bases, the J end by 2 bases, with 15 bases between. This CDR3 is built from 16 residues. Germline-derived CDR1 and CDR2 are SGHVS and FQNEAQ. The CDR3 coding sequence is TGTGCCAGCAGCTCGATGGCAGGTCTCGGCAATCAGCCCCAGCATTTT. Translating it yields CASSSMAGLGNQPQHF.

This chain joins TRBV7-2 and TRBJ2-5; D not certain. The tail of the sequence fits TRBJ2-7 better, so the J call may be wrong. This CDR3 contains 16 residues. Germline V CDR1 and CDR2: SGHTA, FQGNSA. CDR3 nucleotide sequence: TGTGCCAGCAGCTTAGCGGGCAGAAGGTCCCTATACGAGCAGTACTTC. Its protein product is CASSLAGRRSLYEQYF.

This clone was detected only once. This chain connects TRBV2 to TRBJ2-1; D may be TRBD2 (5 bases). The CDR3 consists of 16 residues. V shed 8 bases and J shed 2 bases, with 19 bases lying between them. From germline, CDR1 is SNHLY and CDR2 FYNNEI. The CDR3 spells CASGGGLLDAYNEQFF. The CDR3 nucleotides read TGTGCCAGCGGAGGCGGTCTACTTGACGCCTACAATGAGCAGTTCTTC. The full variable domain, completed using reference TRBV2 and TRBJ2-1, is EPEVTQTPSHQVTQMGQEVILRCVPISNHLYFYWYRQILGQKVEFLVSFYNNEISEKSEIFDDQFSVERPDGSNFTLKIRSTKLEDSAMYFCASGGGLLDAYNEQFFGPGTRLTVL.

The chain recombines TRBV2 with TRBJ1-3; 9 bases agree with TRBD1. CDR1 is SNHLY, CDR2 FYNNEI, per germline. This CDR3 has 14 residues. V lost 4 bases and J lost 3; bases outside the gene matches: 1. CDR3 amino acids: CASSGQGGGNTIYF. CDR3 coding DNA: TGTGCCAGCAGTGGACAGGGGGGTGGAAACACCATATATTTT.

CDR3 sequence: CATSRVRTRNTGELFF. The DNA of the CDR3 is TGTGCCACCAGCAGAGTCAGGACTAGGAACACCGGGGAGCTGTTTTTT. V and J are TRBV15 and TRBJ2-2, with 7 positions matching TRBD2. The germline V gene encodes CDR1 LNHNV and CDR2 YYDKDF (reference sequence). After removal of 1 base from V and 1 base from J, the junction contained 3 bases not matched to a gene. The CDR3 length is 16 residues.

V is TRBV5-1 and J is TRBJ2-7; 10 positions agree with TRBD2. The V gene end was trimmed by 4 bases and the J gene end by 5 bases; junction bases not matched to a gene: 9. CDR3 length: 15 residues. Per the germline V gene, CDR1 is SGHRS and CDR2 is YFSETQ. The CDR3 reads CASSRSGGAGDEQYF. The CDR3 nucleotides read TGCGCCAGCAGCCGGAGCGGGGGGGCAGGCGACGAGCAGTACTTC.

The rearrangement uses TRBV6-6 and TRBJ1-1, with D uncertain. The V end was cut by 2 bases, the J end by 1 base, with 11 bases between. Germline lookup yields CDR1 MNHNY and CDR2 SVGAGI (reference sequence). The CDR3 is made up of 15 amino acids. CDR3 coding DNA: TGTGCCAGCAGTTACCGGGAGGGAGAGAACACTGAAGCTTTCTTT. Its translation: CASSYREGENTEAFF.

This rearrangement joins TRBV7-9 to TRBJ2-7; possibly TRBD2 for D (6 bases). V lost 6 bases, J lost 5 bases, and 17 bases lay in between. The CDR3 consists of 14 residues. Germline-derived CDR1 and CDR2 are SEHNR and FQNEAQ (reference sequence). The CDR3 coding sequence is TGTGCCAGCAGAGACGGGTCAGCGGGTAACGAGCAGTACTTC. Amino acids: CASRDGSAGNEQYF.

J is TRBJ2-2 and V is TRBV18; D is perhaps TRBD2 (5 bases). Germline V gene data show CDR1 as KGHSH and CDR2 as LQKENI. This CDR3 has 14 residues. Trimming removed 0 bases from V and 6 bases from J, with 8 bases in between. In nucleotides, the CDR3 is TGTGCCAGCTCACCACCAGGAGGATCCGGGGAGCTGTTTTTT. Translated: CASSPPGGSGELFF. Complete variable domain (other parts from reference TRBV18 and TRBJ2-2): NAGVMQNPRHLVRRRGQEARLRCSPMKGHSHVYWYRQLPEEGLKFMVYLQKENIIDESGMPKERFSAEFPKEGPSILRIQQVVRGDSAAYFCASSPPGGSGELFFGEGSRLTVL.

V usage is TRBV7-2 and J usage is TRBJ1-1, with D unclear. The ends were cut back, 5 bases at V and 11 bases at J, with 21 bases in the middle. The length of the CDR3 is 14 residues. CDR1 and CDR2 from the germline V gene are SGHTA and FQGNSA. The CDR3 loop reads CASSPWAVRSGAFF. The CDR3 DNA sequence: TGTGCCAGCAGCCCATGGGCCGTCAGGAGCGGGGCTTTCTTT.

The chain carries TRBV18 and TRBJ2-7, with D possibly being TRBD1 (7 bases). V was shortened by 1 base and J by 2 bases, with 12 bases between the two germline ends. Germline V gives CDR1 KGHSH, CDR2 LQKENI. CDR3 size: 15 residues. The CDR3 DNA reads TGTGCCAGCTCACCACGGCGGGACAGACCCTACGAGCAGTACTTC. It specifies CASSPRRDRPYEQYF. The whole variable domain, filled in from reference TRBV18 and TRBJ2-7, reads NAGVMQNPRHLVRRRGQEARLRCSPMKGHSHVYWYRQLPEEGLKFMVYLQKENIIDESGMPKERFSAEFPKEGPSILRIQQVVRGDSAAYFCASSPRRDRPYEQYFGPGTRLTVT.

This sequence joins TRBV2 and TRBJ1-2, with 7 bases aligning to TRBD1. V trimming: 7 bases; J trimming: 0 bases; junction bases outside the gene matches: 5. In germline, CDR1 is SNHLY, CDR2 FYNNEI. The CDR3 is 14 residues long. CDR3: CASTGQAPNYGYTF. In DNA, the CDR3 is TGTGCCAGCACCGGACAGGCCCCTAACTATGGCTACACCTTC.

This rearrangement joins TRBV19 to TRBJ2-7; TRBD1 matches 9 bases. The V gene end was trimmed by 3 bases and the J gene end by 2 bases; junction bases not matched to a gene: 5. The CDR3 runs 15 residues. Looked up from germline, CDR1 is LNHDA and CDR2 is SQIVND (reference sequence). The CDR3 DNA reads TGTGCCAGTAGTATCCAACAGGGGGCGACCTACGAGCAGTACTTC. Translation: CASSIQQGATYEQYF.

The chain combines TRBV7-9 with TRBJ1-2, with a tentative D call TRBD1 (6 bases). Germline lookup yields CDR1 SEHNR and CDR2 FQNEAQ (reference sequence). V was trimmed by 3 bases and J by 0 bases, leaving 8 bases between them. CDR3 length equals 14 residues. The CDR3: CASSFGTTNYGYTF. DNA for the CDR3: TGTGCCAGCAGCTTCGGGACAACTAACTATGGCTACACCTTC. Supplemented by reference TRBV7-9 and TRBJ1-2, the full variable domain reads DTGVSQNPRHKITKRGQNVTFRCDPISEHNRLYWYRQTLGQGPEFLTYFQNEAQLEKSRLLSDRFSAERPKGSFSTLEIQRTEQGDSAMYLCASSFGTTNYGYTFGSGTRLTVV.

This chain uses TRBV9 with TRBJ1-1; D unresolved. CDR3 size: 14 residues. The V end lost 2 bases, the J end lost 0 bases, and 8 bases lay between the germline ends. Germline V lookup: CDR1 SGDLS, CDR2 YYNGEE. The CDR3 sequence is CASSVTGMNTEAFF. The CDR3 bases are TGTGCCAGCAGCGTTACCGGGATGAACACTGAAGCTTTCTTT.

The genes are TRBV7-2 and TRBJ2-1, with 7 bases identical to TRBD2. V gave up 1 base and J gave up 2 bases; unmatched junction bases: 5. The CDR3 has 16 residues. The germline V gene has CDR1 SGHTA and CDR2 FQGNSA. The CDR3: CASSLGEGQPYNEQFF. CDR3 bases: TGTGCCAGCAGCTTAGGGGAGGGGCAGCCCTACAATGAGCAGTTCTTC.